These 30 T cell receptor beta chains were all obtained from the same sample, sequenced in a study of cytomegalovirus exposure and HLA in healthy donors. The PCR ran on 60 Vbeta and 13 Jbeta primers. Generated by immunoSEQ multiplex PCR, the TCRdb table keeps only in-frame clones and is missing some. Its table records 120,000 to 150,000 clones. The sample consisted of PBMCs. These TCRs come from a woman in her forties or fifties in good health and CMV-seronegative.

The genes are TRBV5-1 and TRBJ2-3; 9 nucleotides match TRBD1. J gave up 3 bases and V 5 bases, and 1 base lay outside the gene matches. Germline V gives CDR1 SGHRS, CDR2 YFSETQ. CDR3 length: 13 residues. CDR3 DNA: TGCGCCAGCAGACAGGGGGCAACAGATACGCAGTATTTT. Translating it yields CASRQGATDTQYF.

The genes are TRBV6-6 and TRBJ1-5; no clear D gene. Deletions cut 8 bases from V and 6 bases from J, with 11 bases between. Germline V gene data show CDR1 as MNHNY and CDR2 as SVGAGI (reference sequence). The length of the CDR3 is 12 residues. Here the CDR3 reads CASFGVGQPQHF. The CDR3 DNA sequence: TGTGCCAGCTTCGGGGTAGGTCAGCCCCAGCATTTT.

V gene TRBV5-1 combines with J gene TRBJ2-7, with TRBD1 identical over 7 bases. The CDR3 is 15 residues long. V was pared by 2 bases and J by 1 base, with 6 bases of the junction left unmatched. The germline V gene has CDR1 SGHRS and CDR2 YFSETQ. CDR3 sequence: CASSFGTVGSYEQYF. CDR3 DNA: TGCGCCAGCAGCTTTGGGACAGTGGGATCCTACGAGCAGTACTTC.

The rearrangement links TRBV4-2 to TRBJ2-7, with a weak D call TRBD1 (5 bases). The CDR3 is made up of 14 amino acids. V lost 3 bases, J lost 0 bases, and 9 bases lay in between. In germline, CDR1 is LGHNA, CDR2 YNFKEQ. The CDR3 DNA follows: TGTGCCAGCAGCCAGAGGACACACTCCTACGAGCAGTACTTC. Amino acid sequence: CASSQRTHSYEQYF.

This rearrangement joins TRBV19 to TRBJ1-5, with 8 bases fitting TRBD1. J gave up 0 bases and V 4 bases, and 2 bases lay outside the gene matches. Germline V gene sequence: CDR1 LNHDA, CDR2 SQIVND (reference sequence). There are 15 residues in the CDR3. The chain's CDR3 is CASSTQGGSNQPQHF. The CDR3 DNA reads as TGTGCCAGTAGTACACAGGGGGGTAGCAATCAGCCCCAGCATTTT.

The chain carries TRBV23-1 and TRBJ1-1; D not certain. TRBV23-1 is placed among ORFs of uncertain function. The CDR3 loop spans 15 amino acids. The V and J ends lost 0 bases and 0 bases respectively, with 8 bases between them. The CDR3 is CASSQSGRMNTEAFF. In DNA form, the CDR3 reads TGCGCCAGCAGTCAATCGGGGAGGATGAACACTGAAGCTTTCTTT.

This rearrangement joins TRBV5-6 to TRBJ2-3, with 9 bases fitting TRBD2. Germline trimming cut 8 bases from V and 0 bases from J; bases unmatched to any gene: 16. This CDR3 is built from 18 residues. CDR1 and CDR2 (germline): SGHDT, YYEEEE. CDR3 amino acids: CASSTPGLAASSTDTQYF. CDR3 nucleotide sequence: TGTGCCAGTTCTACACCGGGACTAGCAGCCTCTAGCACAGATACGCAGTATTTT.

The rearrangement joins TRBV5-1 to TRBJ2-5, with 12 bases fitting TRBD2. V was clipped by 4 bases and J by 2 bases; unmatched bases: 9. CDR1 is SGHRS, CDR2 YFSETQ, per germline. The CDR3 contains 17 residues. CDR3 in amino acids: CASSPASGGALQETQYF. In nucleotides, the CDR3 is TGCGCCAGCAGCCCGGCTAGCGGGGGGGCTTTACAAGAGACCCAGTACTTC. Full variable domain (missing parts from reference TRBV5-1 and TRBJ2-5): KAGVTQTPRYLIKTRGQQVTLSCSPISGHRSVSWYQQTPGQGLQFLFEYFSETQRNKGNFPGRFSGRQFSNSRSEMNVSTLELGDSALYLCASSPASGGALQETQYFGPGTRLLVL.

V gene TRBV4-1 combines with J gene TRBJ2-1, with TRBD1 matching over 10 bases. Germline CDR1 MGHRA, CDR2 YSYEKL. V lost 3 bases to trimming and J lost 5 bases; unmatched junction nucleotides: 1. The CDR3 sequence is 14 residues long. The CDR3 loop reads CASSHGTGDNEQFF. The CDR3, as DNA: TGCGCCAGCAGCCACGGGACAGGGGACAATGAGCAGTTCTTC.

J is TRBJ1-5 and V is TRBV6-1, with no clear D. The CDR3 contains 17 residues. V was clipped by 1 base and J by 0 bases, with 13 bases between them. Germline CDR1 is MNHNS and CDR2 is SASEGT. The CDR3 here is CASSEESYRSSNQPQHF. CDR3 in DNA: TGTGCCAGCAGTGAAGAGTCTTACAGAAGTAGCAATCAGCCCCAGCATTTT.

V usage is TRBV5-5 and J usage is TRBJ1-2; D perhaps matches TRBD1 (6 bases). Germline V CDR1 and CDR2: SGHKS, YYEKEE (reference sequence). The CDR3 runs to 15 residues. V was pared by 3 bases and J by 2 bases, with 14 bases between. The CDR3 coding sequence is TGTGCCAGCAGCTCCTCCGGGACACAGAACTATGGCTACACCTTC. It codes for CASSSSGTQNYGYTF. The variable domain in full, completed from reference TRBV5-5 and TRBJ1-2, reads DAGVTQSPTHLIKTRGQQVTLRCSPISGHKSVSWYQQVLGQGPQFIFQYYEKEERGRGNFPDRFSARQFPNYSSELNVNALLLGDSALYLCASSSSGTQNYGYTFGSGTRLTVV.

The chain is built from TRBV4-1 and TRBJ2-1; the match to TRBD2 covers 9 bases. The V and J ends lost 10 bases and 14 bases, in that order; junction bases with no gene match: 9. Germline values: CDR1 MGHRA, CDR2 YSYEKL. The CDR3 spans 11 residues. The CDR3 protein is CAKQDQREEFF. CDR3 sequence (DNA): TGCGCCAAGCAAGACCAGCGGGAGGAGTTCTTC.

The genes are TRBV19 and TRBJ2-7; a possible D gene is TRBD1 (5 bases). This CDR3 comprises 13 residues. Germline V gene data show CDR1 as LNHDA and CDR2 as SQIVND (reference sequence). The V gene lost 1 base and the J gene lost 4 bases, with 8 bases spanning the gap. DNA for the CDR3: TGTGCCAGTAGTATAGTTGGGGCGTACGAGCAGTACTTC. Translating it yields CASSIVGAYEQYF.

The chain links TRBV2 to TRBJ1-3; the D gene is possibly TRBD1 (6 bases). The germline CDR1 and CDR2 sequences are SNHLY and FYNNEI. The CDR3 has 13 amino acids. The germline V and J ends were trimmed by 7 bases and 7 bases, with 14 bases remaining between them. CDR3 residues: CASIRGRGNTIYF. The DNA for the CDR3 is TGTGCCAGCATCAGGGGCCGAGGGAACACCATATATTTT.

CDR3 DNA: TGTGCCAGCAGCTTACTTCCGGGACAGGGGGCCGCCGGGGAGCTGTTTTTT. It encodes CASSLLPGQGAAGELFF. This chain uses TRBV9 with TRBJ2-2; 12 nucleotides agree with TRBD1. The length of the CDR3 is 17 residues. J was trimmed by 6 bases and V by 4 bases; bases with no gene match: 10. Germline CDR1 SGDLS, CDR2 YYNGEE.

The gene calls are TRBV7-8 and TRBJ1-1, with 7 bases fitting TRBD1. The germline gives CDR1 SGHVS, CDR2 FQNEAQ. The CDR3 sequence is 13 residues long. The V gene end was trimmed by 10 bases and the J gene end by 0 bases; junction bases not matched to a gene: 5. The DNA for the CDR3 is TGTGCCACCCGACAGGGAATGAACACTGAAGCTTTCTTT. It translates to CATRQGMNTEAFF.

The V and J genes are TRBV15 and TRBJ2-1, with a possible D match to TRBD2 (5 bases). The CDR3 is made up of 14 amino acids. V lost 5 bases to trimming and J lost 0 bases, with 8 bases between them. CDR1 and CDR2 (germline): LNHNV, YYDKDF (reference sequence). DNA for the CDR3: TGTGCCACCAGCCAGAGGGCCTCCTACAATGAGCAGTTCTTC. Amino acids: CATSQRASYNEQFF.

The rearrangement links TRBV13 to TRBJ1-6, with 12 positions matching TRBD1. The CDR3 covers 15 residues. V was pared by 5 bases and J by 9 bases, with 5 bases of the junction left unmatched. Germline CDR1 and CDR2: PRHDT and FYEKMQ (reference sequence). CDR3: CASSPGTGGSSPLHF. The DNA for the CDR3 is TGTGCCAGCAGCCCTGGGACAGGGGGCTCTTCACCCCTCCACTTT.

This chain uses TRBV20-1 with TRBJ1-1; D not certain. This CDR3 comprises 10 residues. CDR1 DFQATT and CDR2 SNEGSKA come from the germline V gene (reference sequence). Trimming shortened V by 1 base and J by 8 bases, and 5 bases separated the two germline ends. CDR3 amino acids: CSARVQEAFF. The CDR3 region has the DNA TGCAGTGCTAGAGTCCAAGAAGCTTTCTTT.

The J gene is TRBJ2-4, the V gene TRBV19, with a weak D call TRBD1 (6 bases). V was shortened by 1 base and J by 0 bases, with 13 bases between the two germline ends. Germline loops: CDR1 LNHDA, CDR2 SQIVND (reference sequence). This CDR3 comprises 17 residues. CDR3 sequence: CASSIGSTGGAKNIQYF. CDR3 nucleotides: TGTGCCAGTAGTATAGGGTCGACAGGTGGAGCCAAAAACATTCAGTACTTC. The whole variable domain, filled in from reference TRBV19 and TRBJ2-4, reads DGGITQSPKYLFRKEGQNVTLSCEQNLNHDAMYWYRQDPGQGLRLIYYSQIVNDFQKGDIAEGYSVSREKKESFPLTVTSAQKNPTAFYLCASSIGSTGGAKNIQYFGAGTRLSVL.

The chain couples TRBV7-2 to TRBJ2-7; 7 bases fit TRBD1. Germline trimming cut 5 bases from V and 2 bases from J; bases unmatched to any gene: 9. The CDR3 consists of 15 residues. Germline V CDR1 and CDR2: SGHTA, FQGNSA. The DNA for the CDR3 is TGTGCCAGCAGCCCCTCCGGGACAGTTACCTACGAGCAGTACTTC. Translated: CASSPSGTVTYEQYF. Full variable domain (rest looked up from reference TRBV7-2 and TRBJ2-7): GAGVSQSPSNKVTEKGKDVELRCDPISGHTALYWYRQSLGQGLEFLIYFQGNSAPDKSGLPSDRFSAERTGGSVSTLTIQRTQQEDSAVYLCASSPSGTVTYEQYFGPGTRLTVT.

This chain uses TRBV7-3 with TRBJ1-1; no clear D gene. This CDR3 has 14 amino acids. Trimming removed 2 bases at V and 5 bases at J, with 12 bases between. The germline CDR1 and CDR2 sequences are SGHTA and FQGTGA. The DNA of the CDR3 is TGTGCCAGCAGCTTAGAGCCAGGATCTACTGAAGCTTTCTTT. Amino acids: CASSLEPGSTEAFF.

The CDR3 reads CASSSQGDTEAFF. CDR3 coding DNA: TGTGCCAGCAGCTCACAGGGGGACACTGAAGCTTTCTTT. The chain uses TRBV6-5 and TRBJ1-1; 8 nucleotides align to TRBD1. J lost 3 bases, V lost 6 bases, and 3 bases had no gene match. CDR1 is MNHEY and CDR2 is SVGAGI in the germline V gene. The CDR3 is made up of 13 amino acids.

The V and J genes are TRBV15 and TRBJ2-7; 7 positions match TRBD2. V was clipped by 1 base and J by 2 bases; unmatched bases: 17. Germline V gene sequence: CDR1 LNHNV, CDR2 YYDKDF (reference sequence). The CDR3 loop spans 19 amino acids. This chain's CDR3 is CATSRGRSGGGRFTYEQYF. The CDR3, as DNA: TGTGCCACCAGCAGAGGGCGGTCGGGAGGAGGGAGGTTCACCTACGAGCAGTACTTC.

V usage is TRBV6-1 and J usage is TRBJ2-2, with 8 bases identical to TRBD1. J gave up 3 bases and V 6 bases, and 6 bases lay outside the gene matches. Germline V CDR1 and CDR2: MNHNS, SASEGT. The CDR3 length is 15 residues. The CDR3 is CASSPGQGDTGELFF. CDR3 in DNA: TGTGCCAGCAGCCCAGGACAGGGTGACACCGGGGAGCTGTTTTTT.

The V gene is TRBV18, the J gene TRBJ1-2, with D perhaps TRBD1 (5 bases). Trimming shortened V by 3 bases and J by 1 base, and 9 bases separated the two germline ends. Germline loops: CDR1 KGHSH, CDR2 LQKENI. This CDR3 contains 14 residues. The CDR3 spells CASSPGGDNYGYTF. The CDR3 nucleotides are TGTGCCAGCTCACCTGGAGGGGATAACTATGGCTACACCTTC.

The V gene is TRBV9, the J gene TRBJ2-6; 7 bases match TRBD1. Germline CDR1 and CDR2: SGDLS and YYNGEE. CDR3 size: 17 residues. The V gene end was trimmed by 2 bases and the J gene end by 0 bases; junction bases not matched to a gene: 5. The CDR3 here is CASSVRQGTSGANVLTF. CDR3 bases: TGTGCCAGCAGCGTTCGACAGGGAACCTCTGGGGCCAACGTCCTGACTTTC.

The rearrangement joins TRBV19 to TRBJ1-1; 7 nucleotides agree with TRBD1. The CDR3 extends over 14 amino acids. After removal of 2 bases from V and 6 bases from J, the junction contained 6 bases not matched to a gene. CDR1 is LNHDA, CDR2 SQIVND, per germline (reference sequence). The CDR3 coding sequence is TGTGCCAGTAGTATATCAGGGGGAATCTCTGAAGCTTTCTTT. Translated, it gives CASSISGGISEAFF.

The J gene is TRBJ2-5, the V gene TRBV11-3; 8 bases are shared with TRBD1. The V segment lost 4 bases and the J segment 5 bases; nucleotides outside the gene matches: 6. There are 14 residues in the CDR3. Per the germline V gene, CDR1 is SGHNT and CDR2 is YENEEA. The CDR3 DNA reads as TGTGCCAGCAGCTCAGGGGGCGCGAAGGAGACCCAGTACTTC. Its translation: CASSSGGAKETQYF. Looking up the rest from reference TRBV11-3 and TRBJ2-5 gives the full variable domain: EAGVVQSPRYKIIEKKQPVAFWCNPISGHNTLYWYLQNLGQGPELLIRYENEEAVDDSQLPKDRFSAERLKGVDSTLKIQPAELGDSAVYLCASSSGGAKETQYFGPGTRLLVL.

The gene calls are TRBV1 and TRBJ2-1; the D call in the table, TRBD2, was not verified against the DNA. TRBV1 is a documented pseudogene. CDR3 size: 17 residues. The CDR3 DNA reads as TGCACCAGCAGCCTTAGCGGGGGGCCGAAACGCTACAATGAGCAGTTCTTC. Residues: CTSSLSGGPKRYNEQFF.